The clone carrying this T cell receptor beta chain appeared once. Trimming shortened V by 0 bases and J by 10 bases, and 18 bases separated the two germline ends. Germline CDR1 SEHNR, CDR2 FQNEAQ (reference sequence). This CDR3 has 15 amino acids. The authors' processing: Nucleated cell counts were estimated from reference gene primer amplification. Only in-frame clones appear in the TCRdb table, and some are missing; sequencing was by immunoSEQ multiplex PCR. D and trimming come from the DNA, and the V and J calls and clone size come from that table. The profile shows under 500,000 clones, roughly nine tenths of them singletons. This sample was taken from a study of blood T cell repertoires in COVID-19. Across the whole study: Sample material is recorded as cDNA or gDNA derived from T cells, B-cell-depleted T cells, or PBMCs.

This TCR was recovered from a man in his thirties or forties who had recovered from COVID-19. J is TRBJ1-2 and V is TRBV7-9; no definite D call. What was sequenced was PBMCs or T cells enriched from blood (not recorded which). CDR3 sequence: CASSLARQTLVDYTF. The DNA of the CDR3 is TGTGCCAGCAGCTTAGCGCGGCAAACCTTGGTGGACTACACCTTC.